Sequencing of this T cell receptor beta chain was carried out in a study of blood T cell repertoires in COVID-19 (dated by TCRdb to 2018 to 2021). About the full investigation: Samples covering the acute and convalescent phases of COVID-19 were provided by collaborators in the United States, Italy and Spain. The prospective study material was composed of cDNA or gDNA derived from T cells, B-cell-depleted T cells, or PBMCs. Deeply sampled blood TCRbeta repertoires from subjects exposed to, actively infected with, or recovered from COVID-19 were included in the dataset. The repertoires were released in a freely available public database meant as a resource for research on the immune response to SARS-CoV-2. The samples were drawn from the first 160 participants of the ongoing ImmuneRACE study and from 1,200 or so subjects provided by 6 global collaborators. Nearly every sample came with metadata listing a de-identified subject ID, COVID-19 status, age in years and sex. HLA class I and class II types, where available, came from metadata supplied by the sample provider rather than from assay-based typing.

Results the study describes overall, beyond this receptor: The quantity of clinical and demographic metadata differed by source and by participant and was supplied without curation.

The collaborating institutions used their own protocols to collect whole blood in K2EDTA tubes. For TCRbeta analysis, collaborator samples were shipped as frozen whole blood, as isolated PBMCs, or as DNA extracted from either sample type. In the germline V gene (reference sequence), CDR1 corresponds to MNHEY and CDR2 to SMNVEV. Between the V and J ends, shortened by 6 bases and 0 bases respectively, the junction contains 8 bases. Counted from cysteine to phenylalanine, this CDR3 has 13 amino acids. Just the 39-base CDR3 DNA is kept, in frame starting at base 1. The immunoSEQ Assay, a bias-controlled multiplex PCR, was used to amplify TCRbeta CDR3 regions from genomic DNA. In the source study's methods: Within the assay, amplification of reference gene primers was used to estimate how many nucleated cells each sample contained. To quantify the absolute abundance of each unique TCRbeta CDR3 rearrangement, sequence reads were collapsed and filtered. For each sample, productive Simpson clonality was calculated as the square root of Simpson's diversity index over productive rearrangements. Sourced from immuneACCESS, this table was stored by TCRdb with only in-frame sequences that have V and J called. A share of the clones is absent; for the studies checked, an unresolved V gene accounts for under half, and the remainder has no known explanation. The DNA was the basis for D and trimming; V, J and clone size are from that table. This sample gives approximately 61,000 clones in total; more than 60% of them show up just once. Around 5.8% of the sample belongs to the ten largest clones.

This clone was detected only once. Its antigen is still unknown. Per-base qualities were not stored, and no clone one base away is much larger. This chain is built from TRBV27 and TRBJ1-1; D gene: possibly TRBD1, on 5 matching bases. The sequenced sample consisted of peripheral blood. This sequence was found in a woman in her seventies with acute or convalescent COVID-19. At the DNA level, the sequence is TGTGCCAGCAGGCGGACAATGAACACTGAAGCTTTCTTT. Its translation reads: CASRRTMNTEAFF.